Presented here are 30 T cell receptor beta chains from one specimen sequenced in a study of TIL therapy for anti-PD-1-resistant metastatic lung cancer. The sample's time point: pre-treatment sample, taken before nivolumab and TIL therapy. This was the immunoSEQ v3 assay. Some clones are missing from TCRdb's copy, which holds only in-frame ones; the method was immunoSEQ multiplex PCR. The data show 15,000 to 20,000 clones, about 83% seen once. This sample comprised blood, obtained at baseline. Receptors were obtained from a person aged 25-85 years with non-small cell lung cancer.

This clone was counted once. The CDR3 sequence: CAWSYTGQSTYGYTF. CDR3 in DNA: TGTGCCTGGAGCTATACAGGGCAATCCACCTATGGCTACACCTTC. The rearrangement joins TRBV30 to TRBJ1-2; D might be TRBD1 (6 bases). The CDR3 has 15 residues. Between the trimmed V and J ends, which lost 3 bases and 4 bases, there was a span of 18 bases. The V gene's germline CDR1 is GTSNPN and CDR2 SVGIG (reference sequence).

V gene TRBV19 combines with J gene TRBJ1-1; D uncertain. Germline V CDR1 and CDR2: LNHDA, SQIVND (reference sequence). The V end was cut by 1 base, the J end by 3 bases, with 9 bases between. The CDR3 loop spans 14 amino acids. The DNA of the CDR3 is TGTGCCAGTAGTATAGTGACAAAATACACTGAAGCTTTCTTT. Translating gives CASSIVTKYTEAFF.

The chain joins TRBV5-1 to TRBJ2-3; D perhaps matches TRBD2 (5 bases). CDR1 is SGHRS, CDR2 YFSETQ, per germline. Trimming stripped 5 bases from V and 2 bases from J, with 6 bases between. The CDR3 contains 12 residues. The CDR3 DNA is TGCGCCAGCAGGGGAGACACAGATACGCAGTATTTT. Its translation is CASRGDTDTQYF.

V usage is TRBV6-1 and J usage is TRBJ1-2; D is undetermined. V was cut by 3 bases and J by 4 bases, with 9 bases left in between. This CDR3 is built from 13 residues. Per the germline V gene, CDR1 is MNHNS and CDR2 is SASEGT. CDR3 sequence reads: CASSDTGSYGYTF. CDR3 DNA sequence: TGTGCCAGCAGTGACACGGGGTCCTATGGCTACACCTTC.

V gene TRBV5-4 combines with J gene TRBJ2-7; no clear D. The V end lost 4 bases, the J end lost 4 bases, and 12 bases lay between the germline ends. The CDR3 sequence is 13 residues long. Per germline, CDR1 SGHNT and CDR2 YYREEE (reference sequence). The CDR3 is CASSDLLEYEQYF. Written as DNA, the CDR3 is TGTGCCAGCAGCGACTTGTTGGAGTACGAGCAGTACTTC.

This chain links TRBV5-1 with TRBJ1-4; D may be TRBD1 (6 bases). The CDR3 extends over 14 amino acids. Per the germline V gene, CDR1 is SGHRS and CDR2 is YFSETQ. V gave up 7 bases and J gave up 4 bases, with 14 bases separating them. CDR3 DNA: TGCGCCAGCCGCCCGGGACAACATAATGAAAAACTGTTTTTT. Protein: CASRPGQHNEKLFF.

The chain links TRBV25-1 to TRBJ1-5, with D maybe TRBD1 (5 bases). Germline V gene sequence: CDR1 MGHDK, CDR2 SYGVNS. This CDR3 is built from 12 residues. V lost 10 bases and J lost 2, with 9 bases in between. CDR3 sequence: CATRDGNQPQHF. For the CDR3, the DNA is TGTGCCACTAGGGACGGCAATCAGCCCCAGCATTTT. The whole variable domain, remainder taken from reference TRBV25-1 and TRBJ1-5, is EADIYQTPRYLVIGTGKKITLECSQTMGHDKMYWYQQDPGMELHLIHYSYGVNSTEKGDLSSESTVSRIRTEHFPLTLESARPSHTSQYLCATRDGNQPQHFGDGTRLSIL.

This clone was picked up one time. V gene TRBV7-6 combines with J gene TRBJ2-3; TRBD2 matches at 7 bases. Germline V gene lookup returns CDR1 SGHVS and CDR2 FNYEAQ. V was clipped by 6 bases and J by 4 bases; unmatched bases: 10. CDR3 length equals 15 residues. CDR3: CASRRTTGGADTQYF. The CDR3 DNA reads TGTGCCAGCAGGCGCACTACGGGGGGAGCAGATACGCAGTATTTT.

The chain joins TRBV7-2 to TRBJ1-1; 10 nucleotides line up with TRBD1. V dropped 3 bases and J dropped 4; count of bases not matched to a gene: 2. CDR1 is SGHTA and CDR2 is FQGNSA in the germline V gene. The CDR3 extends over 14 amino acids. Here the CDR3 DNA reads TGTGCCAGCAGCTTGGGACAGGGGAGCACTGAAGCTTTCTTT. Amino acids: CASSLGQGSTEAFF.

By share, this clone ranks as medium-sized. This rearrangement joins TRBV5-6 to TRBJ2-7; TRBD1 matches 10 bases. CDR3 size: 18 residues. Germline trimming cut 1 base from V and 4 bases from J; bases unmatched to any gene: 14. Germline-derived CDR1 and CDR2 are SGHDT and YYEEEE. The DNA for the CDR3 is TGTGCCAGCAGCTTGTTGGGACAGGGGATTTCTTGGCTATACGAGCAGTACTTC. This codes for CASSLLGQGISWLYEQYF.

The CDR3 DNA follows: TGTGCCAGCAGTTACTCGAGGACTAGGCCGTACGAGCAGTACTTC. It codes for CASSYSRTRPYEQYF. V usage is TRBV6-5 and J usage is TRBJ2-7; 7 bases line up with TRBD2. V lost 0 bases and J lost 4; bases outside the gene matches: 6. Germline loops: CDR1 MNHEY, CDR2 SVGAGI. This CDR3 is 15 amino acids long.

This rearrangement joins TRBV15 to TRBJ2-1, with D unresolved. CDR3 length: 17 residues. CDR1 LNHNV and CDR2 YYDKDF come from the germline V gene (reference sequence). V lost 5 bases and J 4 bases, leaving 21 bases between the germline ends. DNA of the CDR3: TGTGCCACCAGCCCGCTCCTCGATTCAGTGGCTTACAATGAGCAGTTCTTC. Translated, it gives CATSPLLDSVAYNEQFF.

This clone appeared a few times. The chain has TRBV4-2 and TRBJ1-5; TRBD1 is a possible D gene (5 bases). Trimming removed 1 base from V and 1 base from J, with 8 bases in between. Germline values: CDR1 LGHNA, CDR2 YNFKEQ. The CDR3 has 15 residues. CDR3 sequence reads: CASSQVRESNQPQHF. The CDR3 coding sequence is TGTGCCAGCAGCCAAGTCAGGGAGAGCAATCAGCCCCAGCATTTT.

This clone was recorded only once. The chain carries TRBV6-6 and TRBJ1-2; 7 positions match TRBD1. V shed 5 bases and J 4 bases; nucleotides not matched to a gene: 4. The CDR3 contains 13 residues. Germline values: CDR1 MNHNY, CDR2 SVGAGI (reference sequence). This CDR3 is CASSSGQAYGYTF. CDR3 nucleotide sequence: TGTGCCAGCAGTAGCGGACAGGCCTATGGCTACACCTTC.

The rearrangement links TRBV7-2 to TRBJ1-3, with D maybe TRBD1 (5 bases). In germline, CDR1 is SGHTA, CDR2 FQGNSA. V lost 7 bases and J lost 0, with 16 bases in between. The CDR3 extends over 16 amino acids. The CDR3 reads CASTPRQGLSGNTIYF. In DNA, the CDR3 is TGTGCCAGCACCCCCCGCCAGGGACTCTCTGGAAACACCATATATTTT.

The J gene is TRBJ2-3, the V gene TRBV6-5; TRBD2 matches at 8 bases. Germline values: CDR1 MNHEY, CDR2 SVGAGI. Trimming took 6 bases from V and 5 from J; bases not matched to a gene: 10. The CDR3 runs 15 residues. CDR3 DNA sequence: TGTGCCAGCAGGCCCGGCGGGGGGCGGGGAGATACGCAGTATTTT. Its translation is CASRPGGGRGDTQYF.

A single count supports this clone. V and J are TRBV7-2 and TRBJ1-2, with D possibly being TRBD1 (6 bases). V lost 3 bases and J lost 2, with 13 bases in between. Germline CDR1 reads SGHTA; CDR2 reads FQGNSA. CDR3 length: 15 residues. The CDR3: CASSFSTGPNYGYTF. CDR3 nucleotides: TGTGCCAGCAGCTTTTCTACAGGGCCGAACTATGGCTACACCTTC.

Here the CDR3 DNA reads TGCGCCAGCAGCCAAGAGCCGGTAGCCAAAAACATTCAGTACTTC. Protein: CASSQEPVAKNIQYF. The chain joins TRBV4-1 to TRBJ2-4; D remains ambiguous. CDR3 length: 15 amino acids. Deletions cut 0 bases from V and 0 bases from J, with 6 bases between. The germline V gene has CDR1 MGHRA and CDR2 YSYEKL.

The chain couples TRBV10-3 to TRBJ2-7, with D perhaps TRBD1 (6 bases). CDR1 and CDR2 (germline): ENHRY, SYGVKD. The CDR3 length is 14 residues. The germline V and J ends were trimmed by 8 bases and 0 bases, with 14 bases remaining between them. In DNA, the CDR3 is TGTGCCATCCTAAGGACAGAAACCTCCTACGAGCAGTACTTC. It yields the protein CAILRTETSYEQYF.

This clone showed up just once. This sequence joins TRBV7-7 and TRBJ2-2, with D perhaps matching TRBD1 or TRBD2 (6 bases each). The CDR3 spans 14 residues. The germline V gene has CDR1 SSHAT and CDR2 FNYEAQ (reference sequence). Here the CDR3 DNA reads TGTGCTAGCGGTCGGACAGAGATCACCGGGGAGCTGTTTTTT. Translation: CASGRTEITGELFF.

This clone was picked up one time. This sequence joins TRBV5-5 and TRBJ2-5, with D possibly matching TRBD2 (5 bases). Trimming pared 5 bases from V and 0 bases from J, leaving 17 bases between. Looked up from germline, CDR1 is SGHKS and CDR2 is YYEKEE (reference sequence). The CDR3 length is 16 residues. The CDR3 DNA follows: TGTGCCAGCAGATTGACTATCAACACGAACCAAGAGACCCAGTACTTC. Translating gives CASRLTINTNQETQYF.

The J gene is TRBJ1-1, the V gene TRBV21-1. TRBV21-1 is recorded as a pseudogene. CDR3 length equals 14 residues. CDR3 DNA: TGTGCCAGCAGCAAGAAAAAAGCGAACACTGAAGCTTTCTTT. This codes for CASSKKKANTEAFF.

The CDR3 DNA sequence: TGTGCCAGCAGCATAAATCGACTAGCAGGAGATACGCAGTATTTT. It specifies CASSINRLAGDTQYF. The rearrangement joins TRBV7-2 to TRBJ2-3; 7 bases map to TRBD2. Unmatched junction bases numbered 10, after V lost 5 bases and J lost 5 bases. Germline V lookup: CDR1 SGHTA, CDR2 FQGNSA. CDR3 length: 15 residues.

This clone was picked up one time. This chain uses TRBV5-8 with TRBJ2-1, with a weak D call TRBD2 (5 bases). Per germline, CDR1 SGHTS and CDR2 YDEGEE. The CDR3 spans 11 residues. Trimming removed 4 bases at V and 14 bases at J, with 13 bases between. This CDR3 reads CASSPTRMEFF. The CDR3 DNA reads TGTGCCAGCAGCCCAACTAGGATGGAGTTCTTC.

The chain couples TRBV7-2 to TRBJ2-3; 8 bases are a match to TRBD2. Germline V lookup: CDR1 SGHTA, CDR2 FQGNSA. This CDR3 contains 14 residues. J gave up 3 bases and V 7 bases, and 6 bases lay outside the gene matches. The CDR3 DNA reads TGTGCCAGCACCCTCGGGAGGGGAACAGATACGCAGTATTTT. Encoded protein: CASTLGRGTDTQYF. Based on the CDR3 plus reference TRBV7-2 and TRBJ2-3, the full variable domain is GAGVSQSPSNKVTEKGKDVELRCDPISGHTALYWYRQSLGQGLEFLIYFQGNSAPDKSGLPSDRFSAERTGGSVSTLTIQRTQQEDSAVYLCASTLGRGTDTQYFGPGTRLTVL.

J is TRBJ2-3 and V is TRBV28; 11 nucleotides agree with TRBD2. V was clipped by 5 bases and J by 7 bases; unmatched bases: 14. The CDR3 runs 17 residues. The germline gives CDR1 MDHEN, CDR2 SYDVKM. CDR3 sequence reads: CASSPLDSGGARNTQYF. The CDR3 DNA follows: TGTGCCAGCAGTCCTCTGGATAGCGGGGGGGCCCGCAATACGCAGTATTTT.

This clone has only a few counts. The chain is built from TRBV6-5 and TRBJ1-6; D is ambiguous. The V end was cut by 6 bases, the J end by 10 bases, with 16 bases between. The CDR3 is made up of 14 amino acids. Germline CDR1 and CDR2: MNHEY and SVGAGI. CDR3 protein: CASSEGALRSPLHF. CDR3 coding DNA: TGTGCCAGCAGCGAAGGAGCGTTACGCTCACCCCTCCACTTT.

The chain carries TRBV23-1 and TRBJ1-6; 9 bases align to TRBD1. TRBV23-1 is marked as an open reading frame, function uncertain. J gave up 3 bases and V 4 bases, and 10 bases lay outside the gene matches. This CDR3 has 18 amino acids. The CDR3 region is CASSLPGQGQGYNSPLHF. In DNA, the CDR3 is TGCGCCAGCAGTCTTCCGGGACAGGGCCAGGGCTATAATTCACCCCTCCACTTT.

The CDR3: CASSEALGRVAEAFF. CDR3 bases: TGTGCCAGCAGTGAAGCGCTCGGGAGAGTCGCTGAAGCTTTCTTT. The chain combines TRBV2 with TRBJ1-1; the D is unclear. Germline CDR1 and CDR2: SNHLY and FYNNEI. Trimming pared 0 bases from V and 6 bases from J, leaving 14 bases between. The CDR3 loop spans 15 amino acids.

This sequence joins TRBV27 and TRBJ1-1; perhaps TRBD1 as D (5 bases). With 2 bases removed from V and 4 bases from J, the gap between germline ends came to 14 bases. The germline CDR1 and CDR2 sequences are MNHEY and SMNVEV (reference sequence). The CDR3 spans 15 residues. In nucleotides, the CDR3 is TGTGCCAGCAGTTTAAGTTTACAGGCGAGCACTGAAGCTTTCTTT. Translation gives CASSLSLQASTEAFF.